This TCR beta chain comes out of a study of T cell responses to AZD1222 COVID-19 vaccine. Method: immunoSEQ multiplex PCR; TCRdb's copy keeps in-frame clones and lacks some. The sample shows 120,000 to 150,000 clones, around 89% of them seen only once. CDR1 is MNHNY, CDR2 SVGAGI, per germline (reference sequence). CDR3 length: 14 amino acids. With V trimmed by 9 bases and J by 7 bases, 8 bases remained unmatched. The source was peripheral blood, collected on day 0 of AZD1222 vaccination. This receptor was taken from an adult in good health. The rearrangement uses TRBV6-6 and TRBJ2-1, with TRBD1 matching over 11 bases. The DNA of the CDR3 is TGTGCCAGTTTAACCGGGACAGGGGGTAATGAGCAGTTCTTC. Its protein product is CASLTGTGGNEQFF.